This TCR beta chain was recovered during a study of T-cell memory formation after mild COVID-19. With constant-segment primers, 5'RACE yielded cDNA libraries of TCR alpha and TCR beta that carried sample barcodes and UMIs. One entry per CDR3 protein results from TCRdb running MiXCR on the 5' RACE reads. In the table there are around 320,000 distinct CDR3 sequences, just under 20% of which are singletons. Study outcomes and limitations: Whereas later expanders leaned CD4+, clones contracting day 15 to 85 showed a balanced CD4/CD8 makeup.

Regarding this clonotype: Its antigen is unidentified.

The V and J ends lost 5 bases and 8 bases respectively, with 13 bases between them. Germline V gene data show CDR1 as SEHNR and CDR2 as FQNEAQ (reference sequence). The length of the CDR3 is 12 residues. The receptor was derived from a man between 18 and 35 years old who had mild COVID-19 (a few samples of this study predate the infection). Cell type and time point are not known. Sequencing was done on a sample of PBMCs or a T cell subset sorted from them (not recorded which). The chain has TRBV7-9 and TRBJ2-7; D possibly uses TRBD1 or TRBD2 (5 bases each). The DNA of the CDR3 is TGTGCCAGCAGCCTAGACTACAGGAAGCAGTACTTC. This translates into CASSLDYRKQYF.